This TCR beta chain came from a study of metastatic and nonmetastatic thyroid tumors. Study conclusions and caveats: Significantly greater TCR beta diversity was reportedly found in malignant thyroid tumors than in benign nodules (in blood and tumor).

The sample holds many counts of this clone. Its antigen is unknown. Patients were all untreated before their thyroid surgery. Under the authors' procedure: Researchers built a distant-metastasis classifier for papillary thyroid cancer that drew on CDR3 differences across clinicopathological groups. TCRdb reprocessed the PCR reads via MiXCR. The authors' filters were not applied to this entry. The data show roughly 83,000 clones, with more than 13% seen just once and 3.6% held by the top ten. With V trimmed by 7 bases and J by 4 bases, 8 bases remained unmatched. Germline lookup yields CDR1 MNHEY and CDR2 SVGEGT. The CDR3 runs to 14 residues.

The V gene is TRBV6-2 or TRBV6-3, the J gene TRBJ1-1, with 8 bases identical to TRBD1. The sequencing sample was made of blood. This TCR was sampled from a female donor with papillary thyroid cancer or a benign thyroid nodule (not recorded which). Some clones in this sample may be carry-over from other donors' samples. CDR3 in amino acids: CASILNRGGTEAFF. The CDR3 nucleotides are TGTGCCAGCATATTAAACAGGGGGGGCACTGAAGCTTTCTTT.